The 9 T cell receptor beta chains below were found in one sample sequenced in a study of radiotherapy plus CTLA-4 blockade in lung cancer (dated 2018 in TCRdb). Libraries were built with the immunoSEQ multiplex PCR assay. TCRdb took over this immuneACCESS table, retaining in-frame rearrangements with V and J assigned. Such tables are incomplete; in checked studies, under half of the missing clones stem from an unresolved V gene, and the remainder is unexplained. Across this sample there are roughly 48,000 clones, with 60% to 80% seen only once. The ten most abundant clones make up approximately 8% of the sample. Source: peripheral blood, taken from a patient treated with radiotherapy plus ipilimumab. These receptors were taken from a human donor with non-small cell lung cancer who had stable disease on radiotherapy plus ipilimumab.

The chain recombines TRBV10-2 with TRBJ2-1; 7 bases line up with TRBD1. V trimming: 0 bases; J trimming: 8 bases; junction bases outside the gene matches: 7. The germline gives CDR1 WSHSY, CDR2 SAAADI. The CDR3 loop spans 15 amino acids. The CDR3 spells CASSESTGFSDEQFF. The CDR3 DNA reads as TGCGCCAGCAGTGAGTCGACAGGGTTTAGCGATGAGCAGTTCTTC.

The genes are TRBV7-6 and TRBJ1-4, with D unresolved. V lost 5 bases and J lost 8, with 18 bases in between. This CDR3 contains 15 residues. Germline CDR1 and CDR2: SGHVS and FNYEAQ. CDR3 region: CASSPEDPQSEKLFF. The CDR3 DNA reads as TGTGCCAGCAGCCCAGAGGACCCCCAGTCGGAAAAACTGTTTTTT.

The V gene is TRBV7-8, the J gene TRBJ1-2; weak D call: TRBD1 (6 bases). V was pared by 5 bases and J by 4 bases, with 14 bases between. Germline CDR1 reads SGHVS; CDR2 reads FQNEAQ. CDR3 length equals 14 residues. CDR3 sequence: CASSPNREVYGYTF. The CDR3 nucleotides read TGTGCCAGCAGCCCGAACAGGGAGGTCTATGGCTACACCTTC.

This rearrangement joins TRBV9 to TRBJ2-3, with D unresolved. Germline V gene lookup returns CDR1 SGDLS and CDR2 YYNGEE. This CDR3 contains 15 residues. V gave up 0 bases and J gave up 4 bases, with 12 bases separating them. The DNA of the CDR3 is TGTGCCAGCAGCGTAGCGAGACGGCCCCCAGATACGCAGTATTTT. Translated, it gives CASSVARRPPDTQYF. Full variable domain (missing parts from reference TRBV9 and TRBJ2-3): DSGVTQTPKHLITATGQRVTLRCSPRSGDLSVYWYQQSLDQGLQFLIQYYNGEERAKGNILERFSAQQFPDLHSELNLSSLELGDSALYFCASSVARRPPDTQYFGPGTRLTVL.

This CDR3 is CASSPSLGTSEAFF. In DNA, the CDR3 is TGTGCCAGCTCACCTTCGCTAGGGACATCTGAAGCTTTCTTT. The genes are TRBV18 and TRBJ1-1; possible D gene TRBD1, 6 bases. V lost 3 bases, J lost 6 bases, and 14 bases lay in between. CDR1 and CDR2 (germline): KGHSH, LQKENI. This CDR3 region has 14 residues.

This rearrangement joins TRBV29-1 to TRBJ2-2, with D perhaps matching TRBD1 (6 bases). The CDR3 is 13 amino acids. The germline gives CDR1 SQVTM, CDR2 ANQGSEA. V shed 6 bases and J shed 4 bases, with 12 bases lying between them. The CDR3 is CSVWVGGTGELFF. The CDR3 bases are TGCAGCGTATGGGTAGGGGGCACCGGGGAGCTGTTTTTT.

This rearrangement joins TRBV13 to TRBJ2-3; no reliable D call. Trimming stripped 6 bases from V and 0 bases from J, with 4 bases between. The CDR3 length is 12 residues. CDR1 and CDR2 from the germline V gene are PRHDT and FYEKMQ (reference sequence). DNA for the CDR3: TGTGCCAGCAGGGCTAGCACAGATACGCAGTATTTT. Translation: CASRASTDTQYF. Together with reference TRBV13 and TRBJ2-3, the CDR3 gives the full variable domain: AAGVIQSPRHLIKEKRETATLKCYPIPRHDTVYWYQQGPGQDPQFLISFYEKMQSDKGSIPDRFSAQQFSDYHSELNMSSLELGDSALYFCASRASTDTQYFGPGTRLTVL.

The chain combines TRBV29-1 with TRBJ1-2, with TRBD1 as a possible D gene (5 bases). Germline V gives CDR1 SQVTM, CDR2 ANQGSEA. V lost 7 bases, J lost 0 bases, and 21 bases lay in between. This CDR3 spans 16 amino acids. The CDR3 sequence is CSAPRGGSPTNYGYTF. Written as DNA, the CDR3 is TGCAGCGCCCCTCGGGGGGGGTCACCAACTAACTATGGCTACACCTTC.

Worth noting for this clone: Other DNA sequences of this sample code for an identical CDR3. The CDR3 spells CASSLSRDGYTF. CDR3 DNA sequence: TGTGCCAGCAGTTTATCGAGGGATGGCTACACCTTC. J is TRBJ1-2 and V is TRBV28; D unresolved. The germline CDR1 and CDR2 sequences are MDHEN and SYDVKM. Between the trimmed V and J ends, which lost 1 base and 6 bases, there was a span of 6 bases. The CDR3 runs to 12 residues.